This T cell receptor beta chain is drawn from a study of cytomegalovirus exposure and HLA in healthy donors. Whole-study findings and limits: Later on, a genetic analysis was performed. It linked a missense variant in DCLRE1C with V- and J-gene trimming of TCR beta. An analysis was carried out later, and it reportedly showed fewer N-insertions in an Asian-associated ancestry cluster than the approximately 700-donor mean.

Use of 60 Vbeta and 13 Jbeta primers characterized the PCR. Produced via immunoSEQ multiplex PCR; TCRdb's table is partial and in-frame only. Of about 150,000 clones detected, 65% to 85% appear once; the ten largest clones hold roughly 1.4%. About this clone: Its antigen remains unknown.

The trim removed 7 bases at V and 3 bases at J, leaving 6 bases unmatched. Germline assignment: CDR1 MDHEN and CDR2 SYDVKM. The length of the CDR3 is 14 residues. V and J are TRBV28 and TRBJ1-5; TRBD1 aligns across 7 bases. Material for sequencing was PBMCs. The clonotype comes from a man aged 50-59 years in good health and CMV-seropositive. The CDR3: CASTQQGHNQPQHF. The DNA for the CDR3 is TGTGCCAGCACCCAACAGGGGCACAATCAGCCCCAGCATTTT.